A single sample gave rise to the 28 T cell receptor beta chains below, sequenced in a study of OX40 agonist ivuxolimab in advanced cancers. Clones were sequenced by immunoSEQ multiplex PCR, and TCRdb holds only the in-frame ones, with some missing. Among under 100,000 clones, roughly nine tenths were seen once, and the ten largest hold 0.33%. The source was CD4+ or CD8+ T cells sorted from blood, collected in a trial of the OX40 agonist ivuxolimab. The origin of the receptors is an adult with an advanced solid tumor such as melanoma, head and neck, liver or kidney cancer.

The chain carries TRBV18 and TRBJ2-6, with D possibly matching TRBD2 (6 bases). Per the germline V gene, CDR1 is KGHSH and CDR2 is LQKENI. This CDR3 spans 17 amino acids. Trimming took off 6 bases at V and 0 bases at J, with 15 bases between the two ends. CDR3 nucleotide sequence: TGTGCCAGCTCTTCGGGACTCCAGAGCTCTGGGGCCAACGTCCTGACTTTC. Amino acid sequence: CASSSGLQSSGANVLTF.

V is TRBV4-3 and J is TRBJ2-3; 11 bases agree with TRBD2. CDR1 and CDR2 (germline): LGHNA, YSLEER. This CDR3 contains 18 residues. The trim removed 1 base at V and 8 bases at J, leaving 14 bases unmatched. This chain's CDR3 is CASSQAAGTSGVSGTQYF. CDR3 coding DNA: TGCGCCAGCAGCCAAGCTGCCGGGACTAGCGGCGTGTCTGGTACGCAGTATTTT.

This chain connects TRBV27 to TRBJ2-2; 14 bases match TRBD2. Trimming removed 5 bases from V and 4 bases from J; junction bases left unmatched: 3. Germline V gene sequence: CDR1 MNHEY, CDR2 SMNVEV (reference sequence). The CDR3 contains 16 residues. The CDR3 region is CASSRTSGRPTGELFF. DNA for the CDR3: TGTGCCAGCAGTCGGACTAGCGGGAGGCCCACCGGGGAGCTGTTTTTT.

The V call is TRBV7-2, the J call TRBJ2-1, with a possible D match to TRBD2 (5 bases). V was cut by 5 bases and J by 4 bases, with 15 bases left in between. CDR3 length: 15 amino acids. CDR1 is SGHTA and CDR2 is FQGNSA in the germline V gene. The CDR3 DNA sequence: TGTGCCAGCAGCAACCGGGGTGAGTTTTACAATGAGCAGTTCTTC. Translated: CASSNRGEFYNEQFF.

This sequence joins TRBV5-6 and TRBJ1-1; D unclear. The CDR3 loop spans 14 amino acids. CDR1 is SGHDT and CDR2 is YYEEEE in the germline V gene. The V gene lost 1 base and the J gene lost 1 base, with 8 bases spanning the gap. DNA of the CDR3: TGTGCCAGCAGCTTGAGGCCAGAGAACACTGAAGCTTTCTTT. Translation gives CASSLRPENTEAFF.

The chain combines TRBV4-1 with TRBJ1-1; D unclear. The V gene lost 4 bases and the J gene lost 2 bases, with 8 bases spanning the gap. CDR1 and CDR2 from the germline V gene are MGHRA and YSYEKL. The CDR3 contains 13 residues. The CDR3 DNA reads as TGCGCCAGCAGCCTCGACATTAACACTGAAGCTTTCTTT. Translated: CASSLDINTEAFF.

This chain connects TRBV7-3 to TRBJ2-6; 9 bases line up with TRBD1. The V segment lost 5 bases and the J segment 3 bases; nucleotides outside the gene matches: 14. The CDR3 length is 19 residues. Per the germline V gene, CDR1 is SGHTA and CDR2 is FQGTGA. The CDR3 protein is CASSMPRDRENLGANVLTF. CDR3 nucleotides: TGTGCCAGCAGCATGCCCCGGGACAGGGAAAATCTTGGGGCCAACGTCCTGACTTTC.

This chain joins TRBV7-2 and TRBJ1-3; 7 bases are shared with TRBD1. Germline values: CDR1 SGHTA, CDR2 FQGNSA. This CDR3 comprises 15 residues. V shed 6 bases and J 2 bases; nucleotides not matched to a gene: 7. This CDR3 is CASSSQGGPGNTIYF. The CDR3 DNA is TGTGCCAGCAGTTCGCAGGGGGGGCCTGGAAACACCATATATTTT. The variable domain in full, completed from reference TRBV7-2 and TRBJ1-3, reads GAGVSQSPSNKVTEKGKDVELRCDPISGHTALYWYRQSLGQGLEFLIYFQGNSAPDKSGLPSDRFSAERTGGSVSTLTIQRTQQEDSAVYLCASSSQGGPGNTIYFGEGSWLTVV.

The rearrangement links TRBV5-6 to TRBJ1-2; 8 positions match TRBD1. Germline lookup yields CDR1 SGHDT and CDR2 YYEEEE. Germline trimming cut 0 bases from V and 7 bases from J; bases unmatched to any gene: 2. This CDR3 contains 13 residues. The CDR3 sequence: CASSLGQGIGYTF. In DNA form, the CDR3 reads TGTGCCAGCAGCTTGGGACAGGGGATTGGCTACACCTTC.

The rearrangement joins TRBV4-2 to TRBJ1-1, with 7 bases identical to TRBD1. The CDR3 length is 14 residues. V was pared by 1 base and J by 6 bases, with 5 bases of the junction left unmatched. Germline values: CDR1 LGHNA, CDR2 YNFKEQ. CDR3: CASSQGYRGPEAFF. The CDR3 nucleotides are TGTGCCAGCAGCCAAGGATACAGGGGTCCTGAAGCTTTCTTT.

The chain is built from TRBV14 and TRBJ2-1; D gene unclear. Trimming shortened V by 1 base and J by 8 bases, and 9 bases separated the two germline ends. CDR1 SGHDN and CDR2 FVKESK come from the germline V gene. The CDR3 contains 13 residues. The CDR3 sequence is CASSQGPRYEQFF. CDR3 DNA: TGTGCCAGCAGCCAAGGTCCGAGGTATGAGCAGTTCTTC.

The CDR3 DNA is TGTGCCAGCAGCCCCCATGGCACAGGGGCTTGGTACACTGAAGCTTTCTTT. Its protein product is CASSPHGTGAWYTEAFF. The rearrangement links TRBV7-2 to TRBJ1-1; 7 nucleotides agree with TRBD1. The CDR3 runs to 17 residues. V shed 5 bases and J 3 bases; nucleotides not matched to a gene: 15. The germline V gene encodes CDR1 SGHTA and CDR2 FQGNSA.

CDR3 in amino acids: CASTQIDRGDLLYEAFF. The CDR3 region has the DNA TGTGCCAGCACCCAGATTGACAGGGGAGACCTGTTGTATGAAGCTTTCTTT. This chain uses TRBV7-2 with TRBJ1-1; TRBD1 agrees at 8 bases. Germline lookup yields CDR1 SGHTA and CDR2 FQGNSA. J was trimmed by 7 bases and V by 7 bases; bases with no gene match: 20. This CDR3 is 17 amino acids long.

V gene TRBV7-2 combines with J gene TRBJ2-7, with unresolved D. The germline V and J ends were trimmed by 3 bases and 0 bases, with 3 bases remaining between them. Germline V gene sequence: CDR1 SGHTA, CDR2 FQGNSA. This CDR3 comprises 12 residues. In nucleotides, the CDR3 is TGTGCCAGCAGCTTTTTCTCCTACGAGCAGTACTTC. This gives the protein CASSFFSYEQYF.

J is TRBJ2-2 and V is TRBV19; maybe TRBD1 (5 bases). This CDR3 region has 12 residues. V was pared by 4 bases and J by 5 bases, with 5 bases between. Germline CDR1 and CDR2: LNHDA and SQIVND (reference sequence). Here the CDR3 DNA reads TGTGCCAGTAGTACAGGGACCGGGGAGCTGTTTTTT. Translating gives CASSTGTGELFF.

The chain couples TRBV14 to TRBJ1-3; D possibly corresponds to TRBD1 (5 bases). This CDR3 region has 16 residues. The V gene's germline CDR1 is SGHDN and CDR2 FVKESK. Trimming took off 4 bases at V and 2 bases at J, with 15 bases between the two ends. The CDR3 nucleotides are TGTGCCAGCAGCCGTCGCAGGGAGCTAACTGGAAACACCATATATTTT. Encoded protein: CASSRRRELTGNTIYF.

The chain uses TRBV29-1 and TRBJ2-5; maybe TRBD2 (6 bases). The CDR3 is 14 residues long. V shed 0 bases and J shed 4 bases, with 12 bases lying between them. Germline V gene data show CDR1 as SQVTM and CDR2 as ANQGSEA. The CDR3 spells CSVEEGLARETQYF. The CDR3 DNA reads TGCAGCGTTGAAGAAGGTCTAGCGCGAGAGACCCAGTACTTC.

The chain joins TRBV28 to TRBJ2-5, with 9 bases aligning to TRBD2. With 9 bases clipped from V and 6 bases from J, the junction kept 14 bases outside the gene matches. Germline values: CDR1 MDHEN, CDR2 SYDVKM. The CDR3 sequence is 15 residues long. The CDR3 DNA reads TGTGCCAGTAGTATAGCGGGAGTAGCGAGCCAGACCCAGTACTTC. Amino acid sequence: CASSIAGVASQTQYF.

This clone was seen more than once but under ten times. The chain combines TRBV19 with TRBJ1-5; D gene unclear. CDR1 and CDR2 (germline): LNHDA, SQIVND (reference sequence). The ends were cut back, 5 bases at V and 6 bases at J, with 5 bases in the middle. The CDR3 is 11 amino acids. The CDR3 nucleotides are TGTGCCAGTAGTTACGGTCAGCCCCAGCATTTT. Its protein product is CASSYGQPQHF.

This sequence joins TRBV5-1 and TRBJ2-7; weak D call: TRBD1 (5 bases). V shed 4 bases and J shed 2 bases, with 16 bases lying between them. The CDR3 contains 15 residues. CDR1 is SGHRS and CDR2 is YFSETQ in the germline V gene. CDR3 protein: CASSRRQPRAYEQYF. CDR3 nucleotides: TGCGCCAGCAGCCGCAGACAGCCCCGGGCCTACGAGCAGTACTTC.

This clone was detected only once. An end of the junction does not agree with germline; a read error may underlie this. The chain has TRBV7-7 and TRBJ2-1, with D possibly matching TRBD2 (5 bases). The germline CDR1 and CDR2 sequences are SSHAT and FNYEAQ (reference sequence). CDR3 length equals 13 residues. The CDR3 here is CASSRGPYNEQFF. CDR3 in DNA: TGTGCTAGCAGCCGCGGGCCCTACAATGAGCAGTTCTTC. The complete variable domain, with remaining parts taken from reference TRBV7-7 and TRBJ2-1, reads GAGVSQSPRYKVTKRGQDVTLRCDPISSHATLYWYQQALGQGPEFLTYFNYEAQPDKSGLPSDRFSAERPEGSISTLTIQRTEQRDSAMYRCASSRGPYNEQFFGPGTRLTVL.

The chain carries TRBV11-2 and TRBJ2-3, with 8 bases matching TRBD2. V lost 4 bases, J lost 6 bases, and 9 bases stayed unmatched. Germline lookup yields CDR1 SGHAT and CDR2 FQNNGV. The CDR3 has 15 amino acids. CDR3 residues: CASSSIGLAEDTQYF. The CDR3 DNA reads TGTGCCAGCAGCTCAATCGGACTAGCTGAGGATACGCAGTATTTT.

The chain uses TRBV5-5 and TRBJ1-2; D not resolved. The CDR3 consists of 13 residues. From germline, CDR1 is SGHKS and CDR2 YYEKEE (reference sequence). V shed 3 bases and J shed 5 bases, with 11 bases lying between them. DNA of the CDR3: TGTGCCAGCAGCTCGGCTCTTGAGTATGGCTACACCTTC. As protein: CASSSALEYGYTF.

This clone was counted between two and nine times. Additional DNA sequences in this sample encode the identical CDR3. The V gene is TRBV21-1, the J gene TRBJ1-5; TRBD1, the table's D call, lacks a check against the DNA. TRBV21-1 is shown as a pseudogene. The CDR3 loop spans 11 amino acids. The CDR3 is CASRPRGTQHF. CDR3 DNA: TGTGCCAGCAGACCAAGGGGGACCCAGCATTTT.

V is TRBV7-2 and J is TRBJ1-2; TRBD1 matches at 8 bases. Germline-derived CDR1 and CDR2 are SGHTA and FQGNSA. V was clipped by 8 bases and J by 8 bases; unmatched bases: 13. This CDR3 region has 14 residues. CDR3 protein: CASGEDRAVWGYTF. CDR3 coding DNA: TGTGCCAGCGGGGAGGACAGGGCGGTCTGGGGCTACACCTTC.

The chain recombines TRBV9 with TRBJ2-7; D uncertain. The CDR3 has 16 residues. Germline loops: CDR1 SGDLS, CDR2 YYNGEE. Deletions cut 0 bases from V and 5 bases from J, with 18 bases between. The CDR3 loop reads CASSVGFLGLRNEQYF. Written as DNA, the CDR3 is TGTGCCAGCAGCGTAGGGTTTCTGGGTTTGAGGAACGAGCAGTACTTC.

This clone was picked up one time. This sequence joins TRBV5-1 and TRBJ2-5; TRBD2 matches 7 bases. This CDR3 is built from 16 residues. Germline assignment: CDR1 SGHRS and CDR2 YFSETQ. V was clipped by 1 base and J by 2 bases; unmatched bases: 8. The CDR3 DNA reads as TGCGCCAGCAGCTTGCGGGGCGGGGAGGGGCAAGAGACCCAGTACTTC. Residues: CASSLRGGEGQETQYF. The full variable domain, its missing parts supplied by reference TRBV5-1 and TRBJ2-5, is KAGVTQTPRYLIKTRGQQVTLSCSPISGHRSVSWYQQTPGQGLQFLFEYFSETQRNKGNFPGRFSGRQFSNSRSEMNVSTLELGDSALYLCASSLRGGEGQETQYFGPGTRLLVL.

The J gene is TRBJ1-2, the V gene TRBV11-1; D may be TRBD1 (6 bases). The CDR3 is 14 residues long. From germline, CDR1 is SGHAT and CDR2 FQDESV (reference sequence). V was pared by 3 bases and J by 4 bases, with 12 bases between. CDR3 nucleotide sequence: TGTGCCAGCAGCTTTTCGACAGGAATCTATGGCTACACCTTC. This sequence encodes CASSFSTGIYGYTF.